These T cell receptor beta chains were read from a single sample in a study of intratumoral heterogeneity in liver cancer. Clones were read by immunoSEQ multiplex PCR, and TCRdb kept only the in-frame ones, dropping some. The data contain about 6,200 clones, about 71% of them singletons. The sequences come from tumor tissue, collected before any cancer treatment. All receptors derive from a woman in her 70s with hepatocellular carcinoma. Each CDR3 is given with its conserved first and last residue. The D gene is left open where the match is weak. Clone size is given for some rows only: seen once, a few or many times, or a class if the clone is expanded.

d_gene: TRBD1
abundance: NA
j_gene: TRBJ2-1
v_gene: TRBV27
CDR3aa: CASSRTDRGHEQFF
CDR3nt: TGTGCCAGCAGTAGAACCGACAGGGGTCATGAGCAGTTCTTC

d_gene: NA
abundance: NA
j_gene: TRBJ1-5
v_gene: TRBV19
CDR3aa: CASRETGKSNQPQHF
CDR3nt: TGTGCCAGTAGAGAGACGGGGAAAAGCAATCAGCCCCAGCATTTT

d_gene: TRBD1
abundance: few
j_gene: TRBJ2-7
v_gene: TRBV19
CDR3aa: CASSIRGQAYEQYF
CDR3nt: TGTGCCAGTAGTATTCGTGGACAGGCCTACGAGCAGTACTTC

d_gene: NA
abundance: few
j_gene: TRBJ2-7
v_gene: TRBV6-5
CDR3aa: CASSTRGQKGGEQYF
CDR3nt: TGTGCCAGCAGCACACGCGGGCAGAAAGGAGGCGAGCAGTACTTC

d_gene: NA
abundance: NA
j_gene: TRBJ2-3
v_gene: TRBV28
CDR3aa: CASTLGSFDTQYF
CDR3nt: TGTGCCAGCACTCTGGGGAGTTTTGATACGCAGTATTTT

d_gene: TRBD1
abundance: few
j_gene: TRBJ1-4
v_gene: TRBV5-1
CDR3aa: CASSLDRAEEKLFF
CDR3nt: TGCGCCAGCAGCCTAGACAGGGCGGAAGAAAAACTGTTTTTT

d_gene: NA
abundance: few
j_gene: TRBJ2-1
v_gene: TRBV7-9
CDR3aa: CASSVVWNEQFF
CDR3nt: TGTGCCAGCAGCGTAGTATGGAATGAGCAGTTCTTC

d_gene: TRBD1
abundance: few
j_gene: TRBJ2-7
v_gene: TRBV28
CDR3aa: CASSALRDRGFEQYF
CDR3nt: TGTGCCAGCAGTGCCCTCAGGGACAGGGGTTTCGAGCAGTACTTC

d_gene: NA
abundance: NA
j_gene: TRBJ2-1
v_gene: TRBV30
CDR3aa: CAWSVNWGSFYNEQFF
CDR3nt: TGTGCCTGGAGTGTAAACTGGGGGAGTTTCTACAATGAGCAGTTCTTC

d_gene: NA
abundance: NA
j_gene: TRBJ2-3
v_gene: TRBV9
CDR3aa: CASSVLEGGSADTQYF
CDR3nt: TGTGCCAGCAGCGTGCTGGAGGGTGGAAGTGCAGATACGCAGTATTTT

d_gene: NA
abundance: NA
j_gene: TRBJ1-2
v_gene: TRBV5-6
CDR3aa: CASSLAIRANKGYTF
CDR3nt: TGTGCCAGCAGCTTGGCCATACGGGCAAATAAAGGCTACACCTTC

d_gene: NA
abundance: NA
j_gene: TRBJ1-3
v_gene: TRBV9
CDR3aa: CASSFTTGSGNTIYF
CDR3nt: TGTGCCAGCAGCTTCACTACGGGATCTGGAAACACCATATATTTT

d_gene: TRBD1
abundance: NA
j_gene: TRBJ2-7
v_gene: TRBV9
CDR3aa: CASSVGTGRIYEQYF
CDR3nt: TGTGCCAGCAGCGTGGGGACAGGGAGAATCTACGAGCAGTACTTC

d_gene: TRBD2
abundance: few
j_gene: TRBJ2-1
v_gene: TRBV25-1
CDR3aa: CASRTTSGDYNEQFF
CDR3nt: TGTGCCAGCAGGACCACTAGCGGGGATTACAATGAGCAGTTCTTC

d_gene: NA
abundance: NA
j_gene: TRBJ2-7
v_gene: TRBV27
CDR3aa: CASSFFAGAAQYF
CDR3nt: TGTGCCAGCAGTTTCTTCGCAGGGGCCGCGCAGTACTTC

d_gene: NA
abundance: NA
j_gene: TRBJ2-2
v_gene: TRBV5-1
CDR3aa: CASSSGKNTGELFF
CDR3nt: TGCGCCAGCAGCTCCGGGAAAAACACCGGGGAGCTGTTTTTT

d_gene: NA
abundance: NA
j_gene: TRBJ1-4
v_gene: TRBV30
CDR3aa: CAWSVSTGLTKRELFF
CDR3nt: TGTGCCTGGAGTGTTTCTACAGGGCTTACCAAGCGGGAACTGTTTTTT

d_gene: NA
abundance: NA
j_gene: TRBJ2-1
v_gene: TRBV27
CDR3aa: CASSSYRDDEQFF
CDR3nt: TGTGCCAGCAGTTCTTACAGGGATGATGAGCAGTTCTTC

d_gene: NA
abundance: NA
j_gene: TRBJ2-6
v_gene: TRBV9
CDR3aa: CASSEGTLGANVLTF
CDR3nt: TGTGCCAGCAGCGAGGGGACCTTGGGGGCCAACGTCCTGACTTTC

d_gene: TRBD2
abundance: NA
j_gene: TRBJ2-1
v_gene: TRBV5-4
CDR3aa: CASSSAGTSVHEQFF
CDR3nt: TGTGCCAGCAGCTCAGCCGGGACTAGCGTCCATGAGCAGTTCTTC

d_gene: NA
abundance: NA
j_gene: TRBJ1-1
v_gene: TRBV27
CDR3aa: CASSLSVRALSATEAFF
CDR3nt: TGTGCCAGCAGTTTATCTGTCAGGGCCCTAAGCGCCACTGAAGCTTTCTTT

d_gene: TRBD1
abundance: few
j_gene: TRBJ1-2
v_gene: TRBV5-6
CDR3aa: CASSTGTGEVYGYTF
CDR3nt: TGTGCCAGCAGTACCGGGACAGGGGAAGTCTATGGCTACACCTTC

d_gene: NA
abundance: NA
j_gene: TRBJ2-7
v_gene: TRBV6-5
CDR3aa: CASSYLGGADYEQYF
CDR3nt: TGTGCCAGCAGTTACTTAGGCGGGGCTGACTACGAGCAGTACTTC

d_gene: NA
abundance: NA
j_gene: TRBJ2-2
v_gene: TRBV6-5
CDR3aa: CASSPKDYNTGELFF
CDR3nt: TGTGCCAGCAGTCCAAAGGACTACAACACCGGGGAGCTGTTTTTT

d_gene: NA
abundance: NA
j_gene: TRBJ2-1
v_gene: TRBV28
CDR3aa: CASSFGTAKNEQFF
CDR3nt: TGTGCCAGCAGTTTCGGGACGGCTAAGAATGAGCAGTTCTTC

d_gene: NA
abundance: NA
j_gene: TRBJ1-4
v_gene: TRBV19
CDR3aa: CASSPGSGKLFF
CDR3nt: TGTGCCAGTAGTCCCGGGAGTGGAAAACTGTTTTTT

d_gene: TRBD1
abundance: NA
j_gene: TRBJ1-2
v_gene: TRBV10-3
CDR3aa: CAISESLYGQGENGYTF
CDR3nt: TGTGCCATCAGTGAGTCCCTTTACGGACAGGGCGAGAATGGCTACACCTTC

d_gene: NA
abundance: NA
j_gene: TRBJ2-1
v_gene: TRBV5-1
CDR3aa: CASSLDGRAAYNEQFF
CDR3nt: TGCGCCAGCAGCTTGGATGGGCGGGCCGCTTACAATGAGCAGTTCTTC

d_gene: NA
abundance: NA
j_gene: TRBJ2-1
v_gene: TRBV7-9
CDR3aa: CASSIGGERHNEQFF
CDR3nt: TGTGCCAGCAGTATAGGGGGGGAACGGCACAATGAGCAGTTCTTC

d_gene: TRBD2
abundance: NA
j_gene: TRBJ2-3
v_gene: TRBV5-1
CDR3aa: CASSSTSAGGSVAQYF
CDR3nt: TGCGCCAGCAGCAGCACTTCAGCGGGAGGCTCGGTAGCGCAGTATTTT

d_gene: NA
abundance: NA
j_gene: TRBJ2-5
v_gene: TRBV6-5
CDR3aa: CASSPRGAQETQYF
CDR3nt: TGTGCCAGCAGTCCCCGGGGGGCACAAGAGACCCAGTACTTC

d_gene: TRBD1
abundance: NA
j_gene: TRBJ1-2
v_gene: TRBV27
CDR3aa: CASGSDRAPGGYTF
CDR3nt: TGTGCCAGCGGATCGGACAGGGCCCCCGGTGGCTACACCTTC

d_gene: NA
abundance: NA
j_gene: TRBJ2-3
v_gene: TRBV2
CDR3aa: CATQEGGPTDTQYF
CDR3nt: TGTGCCACACAAGAAGGGGGACCCACAGATACGCAGTATTTT

d_gene: TRBD2
abundance: NA
j_gene: TRBJ2-1
v_gene: TRBV10-3
CDR3aa: CAITPRREGGNEQFF
CDR3nt: TGTGCCATCACCCCTCGGCGGGAGGGAGGGAATGAGCAGTTCTTC

d_gene: NA
abundance: NA
j_gene: TRBJ1-2
v_gene: TRBV4-1
CDR3aa: CASSQEGTARVYGYTF
CDR3nt: TGCGCCAGCAGCCAAGAAGGGACGGCGAGAGTTTATGGCTACACCTTC

d_gene: NA
abundance: NA
j_gene: TRBJ1-1
v_gene: TRBV19
CDR3aa: CASIPLWGVTGNRAEAFF
CDR3nt: TGTGCCAGTATCCCCCTATGGGGGGTTACAGGGAATCGGGCTGAAGCTTTCTTT

d_gene: NA
abundance: NA
j_gene: TRBJ2-2
v_gene: TRBV5-5
CDR3aa: CASSLTGNTGELFF
CDR3nt: TGTGCCAGCAGCTTGACAGGAAACACCGGGGAGCTGTTTTTT

d_gene: NA
abundance: few
j_gene: TRBJ1-5
v_gene: TRBV6-5
CDR3aa: CASTRLGLPQHF
CDR3nt: TGTGCCAGCACGAGACTGGGGCTGCCCCAGCATTTT

d_gene: NA
abundance: NA
j_gene: TRBJ2-2
v_gene: TRBV28
CDR3aa: CASSLSGSTGELFF
CDR3nt: TGTGCCAGCAGCCTTTCCGGGAGCACCGGGGAGCTGTTTTTT

d_gene: NA
abundance: NA
j_gene: TRBJ1-2
v_gene: TRBV6-6
CDR3aa: CALGGTFYGYTF
CDR3nt: TGTGCCTTGGGGGGGACGTTCTATGGCTACACCTTC

d_gene: NA
abundance: NA
j_gene: TRBJ2-3
v_gene: TRBV7-9
CDR3aa: CASSFSGIQDTQYF
CDR3nt: TGTGCCAGCAGCTTTTCAGGGATTCAAGATACGCAGTATTTT